This T cell receptor (beta chain) comes out of a study of blood T cell repertoires in COVID-19. CDR3 length: 14 amino acids. Germline CDR1 and CDR2: SEHNR and FQNEAQ (reference sequence). V trimming: 5 bases; J trimming: 6 bases; junction bases outside the gene matches: 9. Clones were sequenced by immunoSEQ multiplex PCR, and TCRdb holds only the in-frame ones, with some missing. The profile covers just under 250,000 clones, with around 88% appearing a single time and around 2.9% taken by the ten largest. Sequencing was performed on peripheral blood. The source of this sequence is a woman younger than 45 who had recovered from COVID-19. The V and J genes are TRBV7-9 and TRBJ1-1; 7 nucleotides align to TRBD1. The CDR3 loop is CASSVDRESPEAFF. The CDR3 DNA reads as TGTGCCAGCAGCGTTGACAGGGAGAGCCCTGAAGCTTTCTTT.